The 30 T cell receptor beta chains below were found in one sample sequenced in a study of CD8 T cells in ankylosing spondylitis. TCRdb recomputed calls from the 5' RACE reads with MiXCR, one row per CDR3 protein. The sample lists hundreds of thousands of distinct CDR3 sequences, approximately 12% seen once, with less than 0.65% in the top ten. These TCRs are of unknown antigen specificity. The study, taken as a whole, reports: Apparently characteristic of ankylosing spondylitis blood was a TCR beta motif (about 8 highly homologous variants).

Sequencing was carried out using blood, either unsorted or a sorted T cell fraction (not recorded which). The receptors derive from a male donor with ankylosing spondylitis.

This clonotype has a count of ten or more. V usage is TRBV20-1 and J usage is TRBJ1-2, with D hard to call. The length of the CDR3 is 11 residues. Germline CDR1 is DFQATT and CDR2 is SNEGSKA (reference sequence). V lost 7 bases to trimming and J lost 0 bases, with 6 bases between them. The CDR3 reads CSGTANYGYTF. The CDR3 nucleotides are TGCAGTGGAACAGCTAACTATGGCTACACCTTC.

The table lists this clonotype with many counts. In nucleotides, the CDR3 is TGCAGCGTGTCGAGGGGGGCCTGGGGCGAGCAGTACTTC. Translated: CSVSRGAWGEQYF. The chain carries TRBV29-1 and TRBJ2-7, with D possibly being TRBD1 or TRBD2 (6 bases each). Germline loops: CDR1 SQVTM, CDR2 ANQGSEA. This CDR3 is built from 13 residues. The V end was cut by 6 bases, the J end by 6 bases, with 18 bases between.

A few counts support this clonotype. The chain joins TRBV20-1 to TRBJ2-7, with D perhaps TRBD2 (5 bases). Germline V CDR1 and CDR2: DFQATT, SNEGSKA (reference sequence). The CDR3 spans 13 residues. With 6 bases removed from V and 2 bases from J, the gap between germline ends came to 14 bases. The CDR3, as DNA: TGCAGTGCCCTGGCGACGGGAACCTACGAGCAGTACTTC. Amino acids: CSALATGTYEQYF.

The genes are TRBV7-2 and TRBJ2-2; D is uncertain. The CDR3 has 16 amino acids. V shed 3 bases and J shed 4 bases, with 15 bases lying between them. In germline, CDR1 is SGHTA, CDR2 FQGNSA. CDR3 residues: CASSLGYIRSTGELFF. DNA for the CDR3: TGTGCCAGCAGCTTGGGCTACATTAGGAGCACCGGGGAGCTGTTTTTT.

Many counts were recorded for this clonotype. This sequence joins TRBV15 and TRBJ1-6; D call uncertain. This CDR3 has 13 residues. V was trimmed by 2 bases and J by 7 bases, leaving 6 bases between them. Germline lookup yields CDR1 LNHNV and CDR2 YYDKDF (reference sequence). The CDR3 region has the DNA TGTGCCACCAGCAGATCCTCCAATTCACCCCTCCACTTT. It is translated as CATSRSSNSPLHF.

The table lists this clonotype with many counts. This chain connects TRBV10-3 to TRBJ2-1; 9 nucleotides line up with TRBD1. The V gene end was trimmed by 7 bases and the J gene end by 3 bases; junction bases not matched to a gene: 16. The CDR3 extends over 18 amino acids. Germline loops: CDR1 ENHRY, CDR2 SYGVKD. DNA of the CDR3: TGTGCCATCATCAACAGGACAGGGGCCCACCGCGGCTACAATGAGCAGTTCTTC. Its translation: CAIINRTGAHRGYNEQFF.

Ten or more counts support this clonotype. V is TRBV18 and J is TRBJ2-7; 8 positions match TRBD1. The CDR3 has 13 residues. Per the germline V gene, CDR1 is KGHSH and CDR2 is LQKENI. Germline trimming cut 3 bases from V and 5 bases from J; bases unmatched to any gene: 3. CDR3 loop: CASSPGTGHEQYF. CDR3 nucleotide sequence: TGTGCCAGCTCACCCGGGACAGGTCACGAGCAGTACTTC.

This chain connects TRBV9 to TRBJ2-1, with D perhaps matching TRBD2 (6 bases). Germline CDR1 and CDR2: SGDLS and YYNGEE. The ends were cut back, 1 base at V and 9 bases at J, with 17 bases in the middle. The length of the CDR3 is 15 residues. The chain's CDR3 is CASSVCTSRASEQFF. The CDR3 DNA is TGTGCCAGCAGCGTATGCACTAGCAGGGCGAGTGAGCAGTTCTTC.

This clonotype has a handful of counts. The J gene is TRBJ1-5, the V gene TRBV3-1; a possible D gene is TRBD1 (5 bases). Looked up from germline, CDR1 is LGHDT and CDR2 is YNNKEL (reference sequence). This CDR3 contains 15 residues. V was shortened by 0 bases and J by 5 bases, with 11 bases between the two germline ends. CDR3 in DNA: TGTGCCAGCAGCCAAGATGGGGGATTCGATCAGCCCCAGCATTTT. The encoded protein is CASSQDGGFDQPQHF.

This clonotype was seen more than once but under ten times. The chain combines TRBV5-1 with TRBJ2-5; 7 bases agree with TRBD2. The CDR3 consists of 14 residues. The ends lost 6 bases at V and 4 bases at J; junction bases unmatched: 9. CDR1 is SGHRS and CDR2 is YFSETQ in the germline V gene. The CDR3 region is CASNRGGGRETQYF. CDR3 nucleotide sequence: TGCGCCAGCAACCGGGGCGGGGGACGAGAGACCCAGTACTTC.

This clonotype has more than one count but fewer than ten. The rearrangement links TRBV5-1 to TRBJ2-2, with TRBD2 identical over 11 bases. There are 17 residues in the CDR3. V gave up 4 bases and J gave up 6 bases; unmatched junction bases: 11. Germline CDR1 is SGHRS and CDR2 is YFSETQ. The CDR3 loop reads CASSTGGSGRAAGELFF. For the CDR3, the DNA is TGCGCCAGCAGCACTGGCGGTAGCGGGAGGGCCGCCGGGGAGCTGTTTTTT.

This clonotype was observed many times. The chain has TRBV6-1 and TRBJ2-1; 7 nucleotides match TRBD1. Germline CDR1 MNHNS, CDR2 SASEGT. V was clipped by 7 bases and J by 1 base; unmatched bases: 4. The CDR3 is made up of 14 amino acids. Here the CDR3 DNA reads TGTGCCAGCACGGGCAGGGGGTCCTACAATGAGCAGTTCTTC. Encoded protein: CASTGRGSYNEQFF.

This clonotype occurred many times. CDR3 coding DNA: TGTGCCAGCAGCCAAATCGACACCTACGAGCAGTACTTC. Residues: CASSQIDTYEQYF. The chain employs TRBV4-2 and TRBJ2-7; no firm D call. The germline V gene has CDR1 LGHNA and CDR2 YNFKEQ. With 2 bases removed from V and 2 bases from J, the gap between germline ends came to 7 bases. This CDR3 contains 13 residues.

This clonotype occurred a few times. This sequence joins TRBV11-2 and TRBJ2-2; the match to TRBD2 covers 10 bases. V gave up 5 bases and J gave up 6 bases; unmatched junction bases: 18. There are 19 residues in the CDR3. The germline gives CDR1 SGHAT, CDR2 FQNNGV. CDR3: CASSPARLGLAGESGELFF. The CDR3 coding sequence is TGTGCCAGCAGCCCAGCACGGTTGGGGCTAGCGGGAGAGTCCGGGGAGCTGTTTTTT.

The V and J genes are TRBV7-2 and TRBJ2-1; 11 bases align to TRBD2. Losses at the gene ends were 5 bases for V and 4 bases for J; bases not matched to a gene: 7. The V gene's germline CDR1 is SGHTA and CDR2 FQGNSA. The length of the CDR3 is 16 residues. The CDR3 nucleotides read TGTGCCAGCAGCCTGCGGCGACTAGCGGGGTACAATGAGCAGTTCTTC. It specifies CASSLRRLAGYNEQFF.

The chain uses TRBV20-1 and TRBJ2-1; a possible D gene is TRBD2 (5 bases). V lost 5 bases and J lost 0, with 14 bases in between. Germline values: CDR1 DFQATT, CDR2 SNEGSKA (reference sequence). The CDR3 spans 15 residues. The chain's CDR3 is CSARGWRASYNEQFF. For the CDR3, the DNA is TGCAGTGCTCGGGGATGGCGGGCCTCCTACAATGAGCAGTTCTTC.

Only a few counts were recorded for this clonotype. The J gene is TRBJ2-1, the V gene TRBV20-1, with 8 nucleotides matching TRBD2. After removal of 0 bases from V and 0 bases from J, the junction contained 4 bases not matched to a gene. Germline V gene lookup returns CDR1 DFQATT and CDR2 SNEGSKA (reference sequence). The CDR3 runs 16 residues. CDR3 region: CSARDQSGSSYNEQFF. The CDR3 coding sequence is TGCAGTGCTAGAGATCAAAGCGGGAGCTCCTACAATGAGCAGTTCTTC.

J is TRBJ2-1 and V is TRBV7-9; TRBD2 matches 10 bases. Germline V gives CDR1 SEHNR, CDR2 FQNEAQ (reference sequence). There are 16 residues in the CDR3. The V and J ends lost 1 base and 8 bases, in that order; junction bases with no gene match: 8. The CDR3 loop reads CASSLGVASGSYEQFF. The CDR3 DNA sequence: TGTGCCAGCAGCTTAGGTGTCGCTAGCGGGAGCTATGAGCAGTTCTTC.

The gene calls are TRBV20-1 and TRBJ2-3, with no clear D. The V end was cut by 2 bases, the J end by 4 bases, with 10 bases between. CDR1 DFQATT and CDR2 SNEGSKA come from the germline V gene (reference sequence). The CDR3 runs 13 residues. The DNA for the CDR3 is TGCAGTGCTAGAATGAGGACCCCAGATACGCAGTATTTT. Its translation: CSARMRTPDTQYF.

The chain recombines TRBV9 with TRBJ2-5, with 11 bases identical to TRBD2. The CDR3 loop spans 16 amino acids. Trimming cost V 4 bases and J 5 bases; bases outside gene matches: 10. CDR1 and CDR2 (germline): SGDLS, YYNGEE. The CDR3 DNA follows: TGTGCCAGCAGCTTCAATAGCGGGGGGGCCTGGGAGACCCAGTACTTC. It yields the protein CASSFNSGGAWETQYF.

This chain uses TRBV21-1 with TRBJ2-1; TRBD1 reflects the table's D call only, with no check against the DNA. TRBV21-1 is classified as a pseudogene. This CDR3 spans 16 amino acids. The CDR3 DNA sequence: TGTGCCAGCGAAAAAAAAGGGCGAAGCTCCTACAATGAGCAGTTCTTC. Protein sequence: CASEKKGRSSYNEQFF.

The chain couples TRBV15 to TRBJ1-5, with D tentatively TRBD1 (6 bases). The CDR3 length is 17 residues. Trimming removed 3 bases from V and 7 bases from J, with 22 bases in between. CDR1 LNHNV and CDR2 YYDKDF come from the germline V gene (reference sequence). CDR3 in DNA: TGTGCCACCAGCAGGGGAGGGGGGAGTGCCAGGACGCAGCCCCAGCATTTT. It encodes CATSRGGGSARTQPQHF. Full variable domain (remainder filled in from reference TRBV15 and TRBJ1-5): DAMVIQNPRYQVTQFGKPVTLSCSQTLNHNVMYWYQQKSSQAPKLLFHYYDKDFNNEADTPDNFQSRRPNTSFCFLDIRSPGLGDTAMYLCATSRGGGSARTQPQHFGDGTRLSIL.

This clonotype was seen ten or more times. V usage is TRBV29-1 and J usage is TRBJ2-7; D is undetermined. The germline V and J ends were trimmed by 4 bases and 0 bases, with 13 bases remaining between them. This CDR3 spans 14 amino acids. Germline V CDR1 and CDR2: SQVTM, ANQGSEA. This CDR3 is CSVGWRMSSYEQYF. In DNA form, the CDR3 reads TGCAGCGTTGGTTGGCGGATGAGCTCCTACGAGCAGTACTTC.

The chain uses TRBV4-2 and TRBJ2-3; 9 nucleotides agree with TRBD1. V shed 3 bases and J 6 bases; nucleotides not matched to a gene: 7. The length of the CDR3 is 15 residues. Germline V lookup: CDR1 LGHNA, CDR2 YNFKEQ. In nucleotides, the CDR3 is TGTGCCAGCAGCCAGAACAGGGGGCTCCCTGATACGCAGTATTTT. This codes for CASSQNRGLPDTQYF.

In its sample, this clonotype was seen many times. V and J are TRBV2 and TRBJ1-1; TRBD1 might be the D (5 bases). The CDR3 covers 10 residues. The V end was cut by 6 bases, the J end by 11 bases, with 10 bases between. Germline assignment: CDR1 SNHLY and CDR2 FYNNEI. The CDR3 sequence is CASSSGGAFF. CDR3 DNA sequence: TGTGCCAGCAGCTCCGGGGGGGCTTTCTTT.

A few counts support this clonotype. This chain uses TRBV6-1 with TRBJ2-3; D may be TRBD1 (6 bases). Germline V gives CDR1 MNHNS, CDR2 SASEGT. The CDR3 extends over 15 amino acids. Trimming left V 6 bases short and J 6 bases short, with 19 bases between. The CDR3 here is CASRGTRQRSDTQYF. The CDR3 region has the DNA TGTGCCAGCAGGGGGACACGGCAGAGAAGTGATACGCAGTATTTT.

This clonotype was picked up many times. This rearrangement joins TRBV7-2 to TRBJ1-5; D not resolved. Germline CDR1 is SGHTA and CDR2 is FQGNSA. V was shortened by 3 bases and J by 9 bases, with 12 bases between the two germline ends. CDR3 length: 13 residues. The CDR3 coding sequence is TGTGCCAGCAGCTTGGGTGGGAGCAGGCCCCAGCATTTT. Its translation is CASSLGGSRPQHF.

This clonotype was picked up many times. The chain is built from TRBV15 and TRBJ1-1; 7 bases map to TRBD1. This CDR3 region has 13 residues. V was pared by 8 bases and J by 1 base, with 4 bases of the junction left unmatched. From germline, CDR1 is LNHNV and CDR2 YYDKDF (reference sequence). DNA of the CDR3: TGTGCCACCTCGGGACAGCAGAACACTGAAGCTTTCTTT. Translated: CATSGQQNTEAFF.

The chain has TRBV7-2 and TRBJ1-5, with unresolved D. Trimming took 5 bases from V and 6 from J, leaving 17 bases between them. The CDR3 runs 15 residues. Germline loops: CDR1 SGHTA, CDR2 FQGNSA. CDR3 sequence reads: CASSARVGEGQPQHF. CDR3 in DNA: TGTGCCAGCAGCGCCCGGGTTGGGGAAGGTCAGCCCCAGCATTTT.

This clonotype was observed a few times. The J gene is TRBJ2-2, the V gene TRBV6-5; D uncertain. Trimming removed 4 bases at V and 4 bases at J, with 10 bases between. The CDR3 covers 14 residues. Per germline, CDR1 MNHEY and CDR2 SVGAGI. As DNA, the CDR3 is TGTGCCAGCAGTTCCAGGACGGTCACCGGGGAGCTGTTTTTT. Protein sequence: CASSSRTVTGELFF.